This entry concerns a single T cell receptor beta chain. The data originate from a study of blood T cell repertoires in COVID-19. About the study: Researchers got acute and convalescent COVID-19 samples from the United States, Italy and Spain.

Patients in Seattle were enrolled during active infection, then followed longitudinally. The protocol was immunoSEQ multiplex PCR, while the TCRdb copy is restricted to in-frame clones and leaves out a portion. The repertoire has around 280,000 clones, around 92% of them found once; the top ten carry 8.5% to 14%. Germline V gene data show CDR1 as GTSNPN and CDR2 as SVGIG (reference sequence). This CDR3 has 14 amino acids. V was shortened by 5 bases and J by 5 bases, with 18 bases between the two germline ends. The source of this sequence is a woman aged 30 to 39 with COVID-19, enrolled during active disease. The sample comprised peripheral blood. V usage is TRBV30 and J usage is TRBJ2-5; tentative D call: TRBD1 (6 bases). CDR3 protein: CAWGLGAGGETQYF. The CDR3 DNA sequence: TGTGCCTGGGGGCTGGGGGCGGGTGGGGAGACCCAGTACTTC.